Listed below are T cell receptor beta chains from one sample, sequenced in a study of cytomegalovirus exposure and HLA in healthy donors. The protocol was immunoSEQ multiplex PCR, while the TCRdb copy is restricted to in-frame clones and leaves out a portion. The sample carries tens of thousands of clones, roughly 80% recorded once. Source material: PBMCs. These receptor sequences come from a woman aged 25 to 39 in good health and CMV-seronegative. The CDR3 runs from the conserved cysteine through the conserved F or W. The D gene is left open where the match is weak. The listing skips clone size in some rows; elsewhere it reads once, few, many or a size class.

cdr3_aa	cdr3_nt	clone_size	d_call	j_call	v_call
CASSPPRNLAHTQYF	TGTGCCAGTAGTCCACCACGAAACTTAGCACATACGCAGTATTTT	.	.	TRBJ2-3	TRBV19
CASSLGADSGNTIYF	TGTGCCAGCAGTTTAGGAGCCGACTCTGGAAACACCATATATTTT	few	.	TRBJ1-3	TRBV7-2
CASSDGTVGNTIYF	TGTGCCAGCAGTGACGGGACAGTTGGAAACACCATATATTTT	.	TRBD1	TRBJ1-3	TRBV28
CASSPYRSDTEAFF	TGTGCCAGCAGTCCGTACAGGTCGGACACTGAAGCTTTCTTT	.	.	TRBJ1-1	TRBV28
CASSLAGQGSRELFF	TGTGCCAGCAGCTTAGCGGGACAGGGGAGCCGGGAGCTGTTTTTT	few	TRBD1	TRBJ2-2	TRBV7-6
CASSLAGTGGSGYTF	TGCGCCAGCAGCTTGGCCGGGACAGGGGGCAGTGGCTACACCTTC	.	TRBD1	TRBJ1-2	TRBV5-1
CASSLDTGGEQYF	TGTGCTAGCAGCTTAGATACTGGCGGAGAGCAGTACTTC	.	.	TRBJ2-5	TRBV7-7
CASSLLFAGMGTEAFF	TGTGCCAGCAGTTTATTGTTCGCGGGAATGGGCACTGAAGCTTTCTTT	.	.	TRBJ1-1	TRBV28
CASSKHGANVLTF	TGTGCCAGTAGTAAACACGGGGCCAACGTCCTGACTTTC	.	.	TRBJ2-6	TRBV19
CASSGGGRASNNEQFF	TGTGCTAGCAGCGGCGGGGGGAGGGCCAGCAACAATGAGCAGTTCTTC	.	TRBD2	TRBJ2-1	TRBV7-7
CAWSALGSAGNTIYF	TGTGCCTGGAGTGCTCTAGGCAGCGCTGGAAACACCATATATTTT	few	.	TRBJ1-3	TRBV30
CASSEPQGRSYTF	TGTGCCAGCAGCGAGCCCCAGGGGCGAAGCTACACCTTC	once	.	TRBJ1-2	TRBV5-6
CASSVRDRVLNTQYF	TGTGCCAGCAGTGTCCGGGACAGGGTCTTAAATACGCAGTATTTT	.	TRBD1	TRBJ2-3	TRBV25-1
CASSILSGLAGVEQFF	TGTGCCAGTAGTATTTTATCGGGACTAGCGGGAGTCGAGCAGTTCTTC	.	TRBD2	TRBJ2-1	TRBV19
CASSPPEAAATGELFF	TGTGCCAGCAGTCCCCCCGAGGCCGCAGCTACCGGGGAGCTGTTTTTT	.	.	TRBJ2-2	TRBV27
CASSWTGGLRETQYF	TGCGCCAGCAGCTGGACAGGGGGGCTTCGGGAGACCCAGTACTTC	few	TRBD1	TRBJ2-5	TRBV5-1
CASSFGLAGPGETQYF	TGCGCCAGCAGCTTTGGGCTAGCGGGCCCAGGAGAGACCCAGTACTTC	.	TRBD2	TRBJ2-5	TRBV5-1
CASSLGGPDSNQPQHF	TGTGCCAGCAGCTTGGGAGGGCCGGATAGCAATCAGCCCCAGCATTTT	.	.	TRBJ1-5	TRBV5-4
CASSQGAGGIGNEQFF	TGCGCCAGCAGCCAAGGAGCGGGAGGGATAGGCAATGAGCAGTTCTTC	.	TRBD2	TRBJ2-1	TRBV4-1
CAWIQGYTEAFF	TGTGCCTGGATCCAGGGCTACACTGAAGCTTTCTTT	.	.	TRBJ1-1	TRBV30
CASKSGTGGLGNTIYF	TGTGCCAGCAAATCCGGGACAGGGGGTCTTGGAAACACCATATATTTT	.	TRBD1	TRBJ1-3	TRBV28
CASSFLPGGNGYTF	TGTGCCAGCAGCTTCTTACCAGGGGGTAATGGCTACACCTTC	once	TRBD1	TRBJ1-2	TRBV7-3
CAWSVWGSGRYNEQFF	TGTGCCTGGAGTGTCTGGGGTAGCGGGAGGTACAATGAGCAGTTCTTC	.	TRBD2	TRBJ2-1	TRBV30
CASSPLASSYEQYF	TGTGCCAGCAGTCCCCTGGCCTCCTCTTACGAGCAGTACTTC	few	.	TRBJ2-7	TRBV6-6
CARDRSSTDTQYF	TGTGCCAGAGACAGGTCCAGCACAGATACGCAGTATTTT	.	.	TRBJ2-3	TRBV28
CASSLQGAVGIKLFF	TGTGCCAGCAGTCTACAGGGGGCGGTCGGAATAAAACTGTTTTTT	.	TRBD1	TRBJ1-4	TRBV28
CASSLVASGRGEQFF	TGTGCCAGCAGCTTAGTGGCTAGCGGAAGGGGTGAGCAGTTCTTC	.	TRBD2	TRBJ2-1	TRBV7-2
CASSDTTGGPDTQYF	TGTGCCAGCAGTGACACGACAGGGGGCCCCGATACGCAGTATTTT	once	TRBD1	TRBJ2-3	TRBV6-4
CASSVAVEAYEQYF	TGTGCCAGCAGCGTAGCTGTAGAAGCCTACGAGCAGTACTTC	.	.	TRBJ2-7	TRBV9
CASSEVSGLPQETQYF	TGTGCCAGCAGTGAAGTATCGGGACTCCCTCAAGAGACCCAGTACTTC	.	.	TRBJ2-5	TRBV6-1
CASSLAGDFGAFF	TGCGCCAGCAGCTTGGCTGGGGACTTCGGAGCTTTCTTT	.	.	TRBJ1-1	TRBV5-1